These 18 T cell receptor beta chains originate from one sample sequenced in a study of T-cell reconstitution after alpha-beta-depleted transplantation in children. Unique molecular identifiers were incorporated into the prepared TCRbeta library. TCRdb independently ran MiXCR on the PCR reads; one entry per CDR3 protein. The data contain 490,000 or so distinct CDR3 sequences, around an eighth of them seen just once; the ten biggest clones take up approximately 5.4%. Specimen: PBMCs from the stem cell graft donor, collected from the stem cell graft. The receptors originated from a human donor who donated a stem cell graft to a child with combined immunodeficiency.

The CDR3 reads CASSSGGLEQYF. CDR3 sequence (DNA): TGTGCCAGCAGTTCCGGGGGCCTCGAGCAGTACTTC. The gene calls are TRBV6-2 or TRBV6-3 and TRBJ2-7, with D perhaps TRBD1 or TRBD2 (6 bases each). This CDR3 has 12 residues. Germline V gene sequence: CDR1 MNHEY, CDR2 SVGEGT. Trimming removed 4 bases at V and 6 bases at J, with 10 bases between.

This rearrangement joins TRBV20-1 to TRBJ2-2; D uncertain. Germline CDR1 DFQATT, CDR2 SNEGSKA (reference sequence). The V end was cut by 3 bases, the J end by 1 base, with 6 bases between. This CDR3 spans 13 amino acids. CDR3 sequence reads: CSASLRNTGELFF. The DNA for the CDR3 is TGCAGTGCTAGCCTGCGGAACACCGGGGAGCTGTTTTTT.

This clonotype was recorded many times. The J gene is TRBJ2-2, the V gene TRBV5-1; 7 bases match TRBD1. This CDR3 region has 14 residues. With 1 base clipped from V and 5 bases from J, the junction kept 2 bases outside the gene matches. Germline CDR1 is SGHRS and CDR2 is YFSETQ. This CDR3 reads CASSLPGGTGELFF. CDR3 coding DNA: TGCGCCAGCAGCTTGCCAGGGGGAACCGGGGAGCTGTTTTTT.

For this clonotype: The conserved phenylalanine or tryptophan is not found at the CDR3 terminus, so this likely reflects a read error. The rearrangement links TRBV12-3 or TRBV12-4 to TRBJ1-2; 8 bases fit TRBD1. V lost 5 bases and J lost 4; bases outside the gene matches: 3. The CDR3 sequence is 13 residues long. CDR3 loop: CASSHTGGYGYTY. Written as DNA, the CDR3 is TGTGCCAGCAGTCATACAGGGGGCTATGGCTACACCTAC.

The rearrangement joins TRBV24-1 to TRBJ2-5; D gene uncertain. The V gene lost 3 bases and the J gene lost 3 bases, with 7 bases spanning the gap. This CDR3 is 13 amino acids long. Germline CDR1 and CDR2: KGHDR and SFDVKD. CDR3 coding DNA: TGTGCCACCAGTGATGCAGTAAAAGAGACCCAGTACTTC. It translates to CATSDAVKETQYF.

The genes are TRBV12-3 or TRBV12-4 and TRBJ2-1, with 9 bases lining up with TRBD2. V gave up 2 bases and J gave up 8 bases; unmatched junction bases: 13. The CDR3 sequence is 17 residues long. The CDR3 here is CASSLKVGRGGQDEQFF. DNA of the CDR3: TGTGCCAGCAGTTTAAAGGTGGGGCGGGGGGGCCAGGATGAGCAGTTCTTC.

This clonotype was seen a few times. The chain links TRBV9 to TRBJ2-2; D is uncertain. The germline CDR1 and CDR2 sequences are SGDLS and YYNGEE. The CDR3 is 15 residues long. V was clipped by 0 bases and J by 8 bases, with 14 bases between them. CDR3: CASSVDPDSRGELFF. CDR3 sequence (DNA): TGTGCCAGCAGCGTAGATCCGGATTCAAGGGGGGAGCTGTTTTTT.

The genes are TRBV5-5 and TRBJ1-2; the D is unclear. Germline CDR1 and CDR2: SGHKS and YYEKEE (reference sequence). The V end was cut by 5 bases, the J end by 4 bases, with 15 bases between. The CDR3 is made up of 14 amino acids. The CDR3 sequence is CASRPNGVGYGYTF. In nucleotides, the CDR3 is TGTGCCAGCAGACCGAATGGGGTAGGCTATGGCTACACCTTC.

The rearrangement links TRBV7-3 to TRBJ1-1; TRBD1 agrees at 9 bases. The CDR3 runs 14 residues. CDR1 is SGHTA and CDR2 is FQGTGA in the germline V gene. J lost 2 bases, V lost 5 bases, and 3 bases had no gene match. The CDR3 loop is CASSATGGNTEAFF. The CDR3 DNA reads as TGTGCCAGCAGCGCGACAGGGGGTAACACTGAAGCTTTCTTT.

There are a few counts of this clonotype. The gene calls are TRBV7-8 and TRBJ2-1; 7 nucleotides align to TRBD2. CDR1 and CDR2 from the germline V gene are SGHVS and FQNEAQ. This CDR3 has 16 residues. With V trimmed by 1 base and J by 4 bases, 7 bases remained unmatched. The DNA of the CDR3 is TGTGCCAGCAGCTTAGGTTCGACTAGCAGGTACAATGAGCAGTTCTTC. This encodes CASSLGSTSRYNEQFF.

The chain is built from TRBV20-1 and TRBJ1-5; D might be TRBD1 (5 bases). The CDR3 totals 16 residues. Germline values: CDR1 DFQATT, CDR2 SNEGSKA (reference sequence). Deletions cut 0 bases from V and 0 bases from J, with 12 bases between. CDR3 region: CSARDPAGYSNQPQHF. CDR3 coding DNA: TGCAGTGCTAGAGATCCCGCAGGGTATAGCAATCAGCCCCAGCATTTT.

The chain couples TRBV11-3 to TRBJ2-3, with D unresolved. Trimming cost V 0 bases and J 5 bases, with 12 bases left between them. Per germline, CDR1 SGHNT and CDR2 YENEEA. There are 15 residues in the CDR3. CDR3 nucleotide sequence: TGTGCCAGCAGCTTAGATGCGGCAGGCGGAGATACGCAGTATTTT. This codes for CASSLDAAGGDTQYF. The full variable domain, in which reference TRBV11-3 and TRBJ2-3 provide the parts outside the CDR3, is EAGVVQSPRYKIIEKKQPVAFWCNPISGHNTLYWYLQNLGQGPELLIRYENEEAVDDSQLPKDRFSAERLKGVDSTLKIQPAELGDSAVYLCASSLDAAGGDTQYFGPGTRLTVL.

This clonotype was recorded many times. The CDR3 coding sequence is TGTGCCAGCAGTTTAACCGGGACAGGGGAAAATGGCTACACCTTC. Encoded protein: CASSLTGTGENGYTF. V is TRBV12-3 or TRBV12-4 and J is TRBJ1-2, with TRBD1 identical over 10 bases. The V segment lost 2 bases and the J segment 6 bases; nucleotides outside the gene matches: 6. The CDR3 covers 15 residues.

This clonotype has at least ten counts. The gene calls are TRBV7-9 and TRBJ1-1; TRBD1 might be the D (5 bases). Trimming pared 5 bases from V and 6 bases from J, leaving 13 bases between. Germline values: CDR1 SEHNR, CDR2 FQNEAQ (reference sequence). This CDR3 region has 13 residues. The CDR3 nucleotides read TGTGCCAGCAGCGAAAGGTGGGGCGCTGAAGCTTTCTTT. Its protein is CASSERWGAEAFF.

This clonotype was counted between two and nine times. The chain recombines TRBV29-1 with TRBJ2-5; D might be TRBD1 (6 bases). The CDR3 loop spans 12 amino acids. V lost 7 bases, J lost 2 bases, and 11 bases lay in between. Per the germline V gene, CDR1 is SQVTM and CDR2 is ANQGSEA. The CDR3 protein is CSGQALQETQYF. The DNA of the CDR3 is TGCAGCGGACAGGCCCTACAAGAGACCCAGTACTTC. Together with reference TRBV29-1 and TRBJ2-5, the CDR3 gives the full variable domain: SAVISQKPSRDICQRGTSLTIQCQVDSQVTMMFWYRQQPGQSLTLIATANQGSEATYESGFVIDKFPISRPNLTFSTLTVSNMSPEDSSIYLCSGQALQETQYFGPGTRLLVL.

V usage is TRBV7-2 and J usage is TRBJ1-5; 7 bases fit TRBD1. V shed 4 bases, J shed 7 bases, and the junction held 7 bases outside the gene matches. The germline gives CDR1 SGHTA, CDR2 FQGNSA. CDR3 length: 14 residues. The CDR3 bases are TGTGCCAGCAGCTCAACAGGGGAGGGACAGCCCCAGCATTTT. Translation gives CASSSTGEGQPQHF.

In this sample, this clonotype turned up many times. The gene calls are TRBV3-1 and TRBJ2-7, with unresolved D. The CDR3 runs to 13 residues. Germline CDR1 is LGHDT and CDR2 is YNNKEL (reference sequence). The ends were cut back, 9 bases at V and 7 bases at J, with 19 bases in the middle. The CDR3: CASALRSPGEQYF. The CDR3 DNA reads as TGTGCCAGTGCCCTGAGGAGCCCCGGGGAGCAGTACTTC.

This clonotype was recorded many times. The V call is TRBV7-2, the J call TRBJ1-5; D is undetermined. Trimming took 3 bases from V and 0 from J, leaving 6 bases between them. The germline gives CDR1 SGHTA, CDR2 FQGNSA. The CDR3 consists of 14 residues. CDR3 region: CASSFHNSNQPQHF. The DNA of the CDR3 is TGTGCCAGCAGCTTCCACAATAGCAATCAGCCCCAGCATTTT.